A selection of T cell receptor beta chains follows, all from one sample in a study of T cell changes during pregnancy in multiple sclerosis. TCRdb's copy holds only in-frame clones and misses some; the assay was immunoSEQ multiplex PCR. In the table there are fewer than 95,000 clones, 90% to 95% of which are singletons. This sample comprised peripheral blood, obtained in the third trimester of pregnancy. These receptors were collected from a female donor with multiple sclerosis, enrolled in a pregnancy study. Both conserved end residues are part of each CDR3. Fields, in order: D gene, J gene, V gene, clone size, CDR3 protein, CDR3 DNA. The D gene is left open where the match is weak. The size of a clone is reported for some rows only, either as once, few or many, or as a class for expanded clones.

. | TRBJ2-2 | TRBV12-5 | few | CASGLATVPGELFF | TGTGCTAGTGGTTTGGCCACAGTTCCCGGGGAGCTGTTTTTT
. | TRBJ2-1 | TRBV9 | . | CASSVGVVSSYNEQFF | TGTGCCAGCAGCGTAGGAGTCGTATCAAGCTACAATGAGCAGTTCTTC
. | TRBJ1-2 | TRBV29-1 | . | CSVDQGAGYTF | TGCAGCGTTGACCAGGGCGCTGGCTACACCTTC
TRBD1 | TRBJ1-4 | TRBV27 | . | CASSPDRTGAIREKLFF | TGTGCCAGCAGTCCGGACCGGACAGGGGCAATCCGTGAAAAACTGTTTTTT
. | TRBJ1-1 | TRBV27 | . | CASSPLRVLNTEAFF | TGTGCCAGCAGCCCCCTCAGGGTTTTGAACACTGAAGCTTTCTTT
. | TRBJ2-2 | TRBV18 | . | CASSPPAGPNTGELFF | TGTGCCAGCTCACCACCGGCAGGGCCGAACACCGGGGAGCTGTTTTTT
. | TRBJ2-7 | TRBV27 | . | CASSLIATGLTYEQYF | TGTGCCAGCAGTCTCATAGCGACAGGTCTGACCTACGAGCAGTACTTC
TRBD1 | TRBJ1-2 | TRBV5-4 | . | CASSSPGQGFGYTF | TGTGCCAGCAGCAGTCCGGGACAGGGGTTTGGCTACACCTTC
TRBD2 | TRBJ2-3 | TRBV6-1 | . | CASRGLSYTDTQYF | TGTGCCAGCAGGGGACTAAGCTACACAGATACGCAGTATTTT
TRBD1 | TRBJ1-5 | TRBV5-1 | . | CASSYGQGQPQHF | TGCGCCAGCAGCTATGGACAGGGGCAGCCCCAGCATTTT
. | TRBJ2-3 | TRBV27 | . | CASSLFRSTDTQYF | TGTGCCAGCAGTTTATTCAGGAGCACAGATACGCAGTATTTT
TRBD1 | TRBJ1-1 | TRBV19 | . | CASSQRQGTPEAFF | TGTGCCAGTTCACAGAGACAGGGAACGCCTGAAGCTTTCTTT